The 9 T cell receptor beta chains below were found in one sample sequenced in a study of identical twins. TCRdb re-analysed the 5' RACE reads in MiXCR, keeping a single row per CDR3 protein. The sample lists 240,000 or so distinct CDR3 sequences; 10% to 15% were seen once. In addition, the sample was reused for a study of yellow fever vaccine responses in identical twins.

Sequencing used memory (CD45RO+) T cells sorted from blood. The receptors here all came from a woman between 18 and 29 years old in good health.

This chain links TRBV7-2 with TRBJ2-5; D uncertain. Germline V CDR1 and CDR2: SGHTA, FQGNSA. Trimming took 4 bases from V and 6 from J, leaving 12 bases between them. The CDR3 is 13 amino acids. The CDR3 sequence is CASSSGLGKTQYF. The CDR3 DNA sequence: TGTGCCAGCAGCTCAGGATTAGGGAAGACCCAGTACTTC.

This clonotype occurred a few times. This chain links TRBV7-9 with TRBJ2-3, with 9 positions matching TRBD2. The CDR3 totals 17 residues. J was trimmed by 4 bases and V by 0 bases; bases with no gene match: 8. CDR1 is SEHNR and CDR2 is FQNEAQ in the germline V gene (reference sequence). This CDR3 reads CASSLALVAGVADTQYF. Here the CDR3 DNA reads TGTGCCAGCAGCTTAGCCTTGGTAGCGGGAGTGGCAGATACGCAGTATTTT.

In DNA form, the CDR3 reads TGTGCCAGCAGCCAAGATCGGACAGGCTCCTACAATGAGCAGTTCTTC. Protein sequence: CASSQDRTGSYNEQFF. This chain uses TRBV3-1 with TRBJ2-1; 7 nucleotides match TRBD1. The ends lost 0 bases at V and 0 bases at J; junction bases unmatched: 2. The CDR3 has 16 residues. The germline gives CDR1 LGHDT, CDR2 YNNKEL (reference sequence).

This sequence joins TRBV18 and TRBJ1-4; D not resolved. The ends were cut back, 6 bases at V and 0 bases at J, with 17 bases in the middle. Germline assignment: CDR1 KGHSH and CDR2 LQKENI. This CDR3 contains 17 residues. CDR3 loop: CASSPDHGISTNEKLFF. The CDR3 DNA is TGTGCCAGCTCCCCAGACCATGGTATCTCAACTAATGAAAAACTGTTTTTT. The whole variable domain, filled in from reference TRBV18 and TRBJ1-4, reads NAGVMQNPRHLVRRRGQEARLRCSPMKGHSHVYWYRQLPEEGLKFMVYLQKENIIDESGMPKERFSAEFPKEGPSILRIQQVVRGDSAAYFCASSPDHGISTNEKLFFGSGTQLSVL.

This clonotype has a handful of counts. The chain is built from TRBV10-3 and TRBJ2-7; TRBD1 matches at 7 bases. The ends lost 6 bases at V and 5 bases at J; junction bases unmatched: 7. Per germline, CDR1 ENHRY and CDR2 SYGVKD. This CDR3 comprises 13 residues. The CDR3 spells CAISRTGWHEQYF. For the CDR3, the DNA is TGTGCCATCAGCAGGACAGGTTGGCACGAGCAGTACTTC.

This clonotype was seen a handful of times. This chain's CDR3 is CASRGGGHNSPLHF. CDR3 DNA: TGTGCCAGCAGGGGAGGGGGCCATAATTCACCCCTCCACTTT. The genes are TRBV9 and TRBJ1-6; TRBD1 matches at 7 bases. V lost 5 bases and J lost 5; bases outside the gene matches: 4. In germline, CDR1 is SGDLS, CDR2 YYNGEE. The CDR3 totals 14 residues.

The chain couples TRBV7-8 to TRBJ2-3, with a tentative D call TRBD1 (6 bases). The CDR3 runs 16 residues. Germline loops: CDR1 SGHVS, CDR2 FQNEAQ. Between the trimmed V and J ends, which lost 3 bases and 2 bases, there was a span of 15 bases. The DNA of the CDR3 is TGTGCCAGCAGCTTCGCTCTCAGGGGAGACACAGATACGCAGTATTTT. Protein product: CASSFALRGDTDTQYF.

This clonotype was found a few times. The chain carries TRBV24-1 and TRBJ1-4, with 9 bases fitting TRBD1. CDR1 and CDR2 from the germline V gene are KGHDR and SFDVKD. The CDR3 is made up of 15 amino acids. V lost 4 bases and J lost 8; bases outside the gene matches: 7. CDR3 sequence reads: CATSDPTGGREKLFF. CDR3 coding DNA: TGTGCCACCAGTGACCCGACAGGGGGGAGAGAAAAACTGTTTTTT.

This clonotype was seen repeatedly, ten times or more. The V and J genes are TRBV9 and TRBJ2-3; TRBD1 matches 8 bases. Germline V gene data show CDR1 as SGDLS and CDR2 as YYNGEE. The CDR3 has 16 residues. The trim removed 1 base at V and 0 bases at J, leaving 4 bases unmatched. CDR3 in DNA: TGTGCCAGCAGCGTACGGACAGGGTCTAGCACAGATACGCAGTATTTT. Translation: CASSVRTGSSTDTQYF.